These 10 T cell receptor beta chains originate from one sample sequenced in a study of CD8+CD57+ T cells in acquired aplastic anemia. CDR3 and TCR beta VDJ profiling relied on genomic DNA as the template. Via MiXCR, TCRdb re-called the reads, giving one row per CDR3 protein. Altogether about 270,000 distinct CDR3 sequences are present, roughly three fifths being singletons, with the ten largest covering under 8.5%. The sequenced sample was sorted CD4+, CD8+, or CD8+CD57+ T cells (not recorded which) from PBMCs. These TCRs come from a human donor with severe aplastic anemia or a healthy control (not recorded which).

This clonotype was counted a few times. The chain carries TRBV7-3 and TRBJ2-3; 14 positions match TRBD2. The CDR3 runs 18 residues. Germline V gene data show CDR1 as SGHTA and CDR2 as FQGTGA. V gave up 2 bases and J gave up 5 bases; unmatched junction bases: 9. CDR3 nucleotides: TGTGCCAGCAGCTTAGGACCGGGACTAGCGGGAGAAGGAGATACGCAGTATTTT. Its protein is CASSLGPGLAGEGDTQYF. Full variable domain (missing parts from reference TRBV7-3 and TRBJ2-3): GAGVSQTPSNKVTEKGKYVELRCDPISGHTALYWYRQSLGQGPEFLIYFQGTGAADDSGLPNDRFFAVRPEGSVSTLKIQRTERGDSAVYLCASSLGPGLAGEGDTQYFGPGTRLTVL.

The chain is built from TRBV2 and TRBJ2-5; TRBD2 might be the D (5 bases). There are 15 residues in the CDR3. V dropped 7 bases and J dropped 5 bases, with 20 bases sitting between them. The V gene's germline CDR1 is SNHLY and CDR2 FYNNEI. The CDR3 DNA reads as TGTGCCAGCACACCCCCCCCAGCGGCTAGGGAGACCCAGTACTTC. This translates into CASTPPPAARETQYF. The full variable domain, its missing parts supplied by reference TRBV2 and TRBJ2-5, is EPEVTQTPSHQVTQMGQEVILRCVPISNHLYFYWYRQILGQKVEFLVSFYNNEISEKSEIFDDQFSVERPDGSNFTLKIRSTKLEDSAMYFCASTPPPAARETQYFGPGTRLLVL.

With regard to this clonotype: The CDR3 end shows no conserved phenylalanine or tryptophan, and so a read error is likely. The genes are TRBV25-1 and TRBJ1-3; no clear D gene. This CDR3 has 14 residues. V was trimmed by 11 bases and J by 3 bases, leaving 17 bases between them. CDR1 and CDR2 from the germline V gene are MGHDK and SYGVNS. In DNA, the CDR3 is TGTGCCGGGATCCACGGGGAGAGTGGAAACACCATATATTCT. The encoded protein is CAGIHGESGNTIYS.

This clonotype has a count of ten or more. V and J are TRBV11-2 and TRBJ1-4, with D perhaps TRBD1 (6 bases). The germline V gene encodes CDR1 SGHAT and CDR2 FQNNGV. This CDR3 region has 18 residues. V dropped 1 base and J dropped 0 bases, with 15 bases sitting between them. The CDR3 nucleotides read TGTGCCAGCAGCTTAGTTTTCAGGGGAACGACAACTAATGAAAAACTGTTTTTT. Translating it yields CASSLVFRGTTTNEKLFF.

This sequence joins TRBV19 and TRBJ2-1, with D perhaps matching TRBD2 (5 bases). The CDR3 consists of 13 residues. V was pared by 7 bases and J by 7 bases, with 14 bases between. Germline-derived CDR1 and CDR2 are LNHDA and SQIVND (reference sequence). The CDR3 bases are TGTGCCAGTAAGGTCGGCAGACTAAATGAGCAGTTCTTC. Residues: CASKVGRLNEQFF.

On this clonotype itself: At one end the junction does not follow the germline gene, possibly because of a read error. The genes are TRBV7-9 and TRBJ1-1; 7 bases are a match to TRBD1. Per the germline V gene, CDR1 is SEHNR and CDR2 is FQNEAQ (reference sequence). The CDR3 runs to 14 residues. CDR3 DNA: TGCGCCAGCAGCCAAGGGGGCGCGAGCACTGAAGCTTTCTTT. Protein: CASSQGGASTEAFF.

The sample holds a few counts of this clonotype. The chain uses TRBV7-2 and TRBJ2-7; 15 bases agree with TRBD2. The CDR3 contains 19 residues. Germline assignment: CDR1 SGHTA and CDR2 FQGNSA. The J segment lost 4 bases and the V segment lost 11 bases, leaving 21 bases of the junction unmatched. The CDR3 DNA reads TGTGCCTGGAGTGTATACTGGACTAGCGGGGGGGGGTCAGGGTACGAGCAGTACTTC. It codes for CAWSVYWTSGGGSGYEQYF. The complete variable domain, with remaining parts taken from reference TRBV7-2 and TRBJ2-7, reads GAGVSQSPSNKVTEKGKDVELRCDPISGHTALYWYRQSLGQGLEFLIYFQGNSAPDKSGLPSDRFSAERTGGSVSTLTIQRTQQEDSAVYLCAWSVYWTSGGGSGYEQYFGPGTRLTVT.

The J gene is TRBJ2-7, the V gene TRBV2; 8 bases fit TRBD1. J was trimmed by 4 bases and V by 6 bases; bases with no gene match: 8. The germline V gene encodes CDR1 SNHLY and CDR2 FYNNEI. The CDR3 extends over 14 amino acids. In DNA form, the CDR3 reads TGTGCCAGCAGAGCCGGACAGGGCGGGTACGAGCAGTACTTC. Its translation is CASRAGQGGYEQYF.

The V and J genes are TRBV10-3 and TRBJ2-2; the D gene is possibly TRBD2 (6 bases). This CDR3 is 14 amino acids long. Germline CDR1 and CDR2: ENHRY and SYGVKD. V lost 7 bases to trimming and J lost 1 base, with 10 bases between them. CDR3 amino acids: CAINIGGNTGELFF. The CDR3 nucleotides read TGTGCCATCAACATCGGGGGGAACACCGGGGAGCTGTTTTTT.

The rearrangement joins TRBV7-2 to TRBJ1-5; a weak D match, TRBD1 (5 bases). Germline CDR1 reads SGHTA; CDR2 reads FQGNSA. The V end was cut by 4 bases, the J end by 7 bases, with 14 bases between. This CDR3 has 14 amino acids. CDR3 amino acids: CASSSYVWGQPQHF. The DNA for the CDR3 is TGTGCCAGCAGCTCCTATGTATGGGGGCAGCCCCAGCATTTT.